This TCR beta chain was retrieved from a study of blood T cells in healthy people across ages. General study results and limits: Diversity of TCR beta per million T cells declined in a roughly linear way with age. A conclusive naive versus antigen-experienced comparison was prevented by the unsorted PBMCs.

For the second PCR, which ran for roughly 6 to 12 cycles, a sample-barcoded 5' primer and a J-beta primer mix were used. Each TCR beta cDNA got a 12-nucleotide random molecular identifier. A single record per CDR3 protein comes from TCRdb applying MiXCR to the 5' RACE reads. The data contain roughly 2 million distinct CDR3 sequences, less than 50% of them singletons. This CDR3 spans 14 amino acids. Germline V gives CDR1 MDHEN, CDR2 SYDVKM. Between the trimmed V and J ends, which lost 5 bases and 4 bases, there was a span of 15 bases. This clonotype has only a few counts. Its antigen is still unknown. This sequence was found in a woman in her thirties or forties in good health. The sequenced material came from blood. V usage is TRBV28 and J usage is TRBJ2-7; perhaps TRBD2 as D (6 bases). The CDR3 is CASSKTSPIYEQYF. In nucleotides, the CDR3 is TGTGCCAGCAGTAAAACTAGCCCGATTTACGAGCAGTACTTC. The variable domain in full, with the rest retrieved from reference TRBV28 and TRBJ2-7, is DVKVTQSSRYLVKRTGEKVFLECVQDMDHENMFWYRQDPGLGLRLIYFSYDVKMKEKGDIPEGYSVSREKKERFSLILESASTNQTSMYLCASSKTSPIYEQYFGPGTRLTVT.